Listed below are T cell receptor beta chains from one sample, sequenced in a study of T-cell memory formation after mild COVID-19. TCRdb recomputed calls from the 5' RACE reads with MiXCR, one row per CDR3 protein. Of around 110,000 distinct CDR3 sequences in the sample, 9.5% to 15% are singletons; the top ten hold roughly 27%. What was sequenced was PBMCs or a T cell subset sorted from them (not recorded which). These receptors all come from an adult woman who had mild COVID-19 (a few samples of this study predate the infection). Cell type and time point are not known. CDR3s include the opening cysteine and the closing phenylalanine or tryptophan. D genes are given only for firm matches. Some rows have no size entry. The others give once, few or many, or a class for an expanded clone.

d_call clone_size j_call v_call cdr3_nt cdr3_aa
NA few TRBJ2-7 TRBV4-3 TGCGCCAGCAGCCAAGATGCCAGGGGCCCCTACGAGCAGTACTTC CASSQDARGPYEQYF
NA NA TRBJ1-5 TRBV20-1 TGCAGTGCTAGTGAGGGGACTCAGCCCCAGCATTTT CSASEGTQPQHF
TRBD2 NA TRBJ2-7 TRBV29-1 TGCAGCGTTGAAGGTGTAGCGGGGAGCTCCTACGAGCAGTACTTC CSVEGVAGSSYEQYF
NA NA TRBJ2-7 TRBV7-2 TGTGCCAGCAGCTTAGGCGGGCCTAGCTCCTACGAGCAGTACTTC CASSLGGPSSYEQYF
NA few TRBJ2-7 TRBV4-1 TGCGCCAGCAGCCAACCGGGTGGCTACGAGCAGTACTTC CASSQPGGYEQYF
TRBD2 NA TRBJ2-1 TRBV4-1 TGCGCCAGCAGCCAAGGGACTAGCGGGGGGGCAACGGATGAGCAGTTCTTC CASSQGTSGGATDEQFF
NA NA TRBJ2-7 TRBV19 TGTGCCAGAATACAGGGTGTCCACGAGCAGTACTTC CARIQGVHEQYF
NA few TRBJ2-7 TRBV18 TGTGCCAGCTCACCAGGGGTGACCTACGAGCAGTACTTC CASSPGVTYEQYF
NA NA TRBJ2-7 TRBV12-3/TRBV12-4 TGTGCCAGCAGTCCCCATTCCGGGGGCGGGGGCGAGCAGTACTTC CASSPHSGGGGEQYF
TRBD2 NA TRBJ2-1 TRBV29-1 TGCAGCGTTGACGGACAGGAGGACCAAGCGGGAGGTAGGACCTACAATGAGCAGTTCTTC CSVDGQEDQAGGRTYNEQFF
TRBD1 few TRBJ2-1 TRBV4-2 TGTGCCAGCAGCCGAACTGGACAGGGCAATGAGCAGTTCTTC CASSRTGQGNEQFF
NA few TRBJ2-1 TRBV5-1 TGCGCCAGCGGAGCTTGGGGCGGGACCTACTACAATGAGCAGTTCTTC CASGAWGGTYYNEQFF
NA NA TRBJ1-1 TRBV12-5 TGTGCTAGTGGTAAGGGGACCCCTCCGAACACTGAAGCTTTCTTT CASGKGTPPNTEAFF
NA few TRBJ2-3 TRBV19 TGTGCCAGTAGTATCATCCAGTCCCGAAGAGATACGCAGTATTTT CASSIIQSRRDTQYF
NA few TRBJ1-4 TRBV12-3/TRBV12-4 TGTGCCAGCAGCTTTTTCTTCGGGGATGCCATCGAGGCAACTAATGAAAAACTGTTTTTT CASSFFFGDAIEATNEKLFF
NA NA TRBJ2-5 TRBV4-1 TGCGCCAGCAGCCAAGATCCCGAAGGGGTAGAGACCCAGTACTTC CASSQDPEGVETQYF
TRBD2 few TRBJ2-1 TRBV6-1 TGTGCCAGCAGTGACCTAGCGGCTAGTTTCGATGAGCAGTTCTTC CASSDLAASFDEQFF
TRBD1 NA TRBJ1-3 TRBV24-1 TGTGCCACCAGTGACCCAGGGGGCAGTGGAAACACCATATATTTT CATSDPGGSGNTIYF
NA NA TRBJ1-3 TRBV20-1 TGCAGTGCTAGAGGACAGCAGAGCTCTGGAAACACCATATATTTT CSARGQQSSGNTIYF
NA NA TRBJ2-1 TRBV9 TGTGCCAGCAGCGGGGGGGACAAATACAATGAGCAGTTCTTC CASSGGDKYNEQFF
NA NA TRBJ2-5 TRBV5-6 TGTGCCAGCAGCTCCCTCGTCGAGACCCAGTACTTC CASSSLVETQYF
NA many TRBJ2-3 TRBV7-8 TGTGCCAGCAGCTTGGGACCACCTACTGATACGCAGTATTTT CASSLGPPTDTQYF
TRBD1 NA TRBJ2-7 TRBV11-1 TGTGCCAGCAGCCCGCCGGGACAGGGGGATGGCGAGCAGTACTTC CASSPPGQGDGEQYF
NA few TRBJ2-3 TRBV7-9 TGTGCCAGCAGCCCTCTTGGCCCGGGGACAGATACGCAGTATTTT CASSPLGPGTDTQYF
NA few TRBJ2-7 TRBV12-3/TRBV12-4 TGTGCCAGCAGTTCTAGTCTCGAGCAGTACTTC CASSSSLEQYF
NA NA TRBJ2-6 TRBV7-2 TGTGCCAGCAGCCGTAGGGATTCCGAATACTCTGGGGCCAACGTCCTGACTTTC CASSRRDSEYSGANVLTF
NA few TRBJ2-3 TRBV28 TGTGCCAGCAGTTTGAGCAATGGCTTCACAGATACGCAGTATTTT CASSLSNGFTDTQYF
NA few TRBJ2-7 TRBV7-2 TGTGCCAGCAGGACGGACCGGGACGAGCAGTACTTC CASRTDRDEQYF
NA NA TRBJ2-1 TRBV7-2 TGTGCCAGCACAGGGGTGTCTTATGAGCAGTTCTTC CASTGVSYEQFF
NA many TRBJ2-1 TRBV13 TGTGCCAGCAGCTCCGGCCGGGATCTCTCCTACAATGAGCAGTTCTTC CASSSGRDLSYNEQFF
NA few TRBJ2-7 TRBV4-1 TGCGCCAGCAGCCAAGAAGGAGGGGGCGTCTACGAGCAGTACTTC CASSQEGGGVYEQYF
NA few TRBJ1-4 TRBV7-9 TGTGCCAGCAGCTCGGCGGCTGCAACTAATGAAAAACTGTTTTTT CASSSAAATNEKLFF
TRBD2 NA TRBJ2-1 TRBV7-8 TGTGCCAGCAGCTTAGCGCGGACTAGCGGGAGGTCTGAGCAGTTCTTC CASSLARTSGRSEQFF
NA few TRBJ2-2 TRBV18 TGTGCCAGCTCACCACCAGTTCCCGGAGAGCTGTTTTTT CASSPPVPGELFF
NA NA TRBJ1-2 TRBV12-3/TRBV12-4 TGTGCCAGCAGTTTTCCCGATCCCCCCGATGGCTACACCTTC CASSFPDPPDGYTF
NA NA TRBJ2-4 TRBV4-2 TGTGCCAGCAGCCAAGGCATTATGAGAATTAACATTCAGTACTTC CASSQGIMRINIQYF
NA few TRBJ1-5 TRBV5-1 TGCGCCAGCAGCTTGGGGACAGTAAGCAATCAGCCCCAGCATTTT CASSLGTVSNQPQHF
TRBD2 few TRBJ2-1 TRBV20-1 TGCAGTGCTCGCGCCGGGACTAGCCCTATTAGCTCCTACAATGAGCAGTTCTTC CSARAGTSPISSYNEQFF
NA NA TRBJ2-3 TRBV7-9 TGTGCCAGCAGTTTCCCAATCGGATCCACAGATACGCAGTATTTT CASSFPIGSTDTQYF
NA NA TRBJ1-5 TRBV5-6 TGTGCCAGCAGCATTCACTCCCAGCCCCAGCATTTT CASSIHSQPQHF
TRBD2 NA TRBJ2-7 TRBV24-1 TGTGCCACCAGTGAGCGAGCGGGAGGGCCTGACGAGCAGTACTTC CATSERAGGPDEQYF
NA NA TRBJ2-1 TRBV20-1 TGCAGTGCTAGAGATAGTAGCGTACCCGAGCAGTTCTTC CSARDSSVPEQFF
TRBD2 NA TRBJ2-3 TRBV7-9 TGTGCCAGCAGCTACCTGACTAGCGGGGGGGATACGCAGTATTTT CASSYLTSGGDTQYF
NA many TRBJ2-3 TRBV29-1 TGCAGCGTTACGGGGACGCCAGATACGCAGTATTTT CSVTGTPDTQYF
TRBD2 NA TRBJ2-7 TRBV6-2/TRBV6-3 TGTGCCAGCAGTTACGGCTTAGCGGGAGGAATAGGCGGTGGCGAGCAGTACTTC CASSYGLAGGIGGGEQYF
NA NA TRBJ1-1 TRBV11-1 TGTGCCAGCAGCTTAAAGGTTTTCACTGAAGCTTTCTTT CASSLKVFTEAFF
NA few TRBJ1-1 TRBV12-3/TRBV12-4 TGTGCCAGCAGCCCTAGCGGGGGGGGCGTCGAAGCTTTCTTT CASSPSGGGVEAFF
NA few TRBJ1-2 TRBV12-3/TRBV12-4 TGTGCCAGCAGTTTAGTGGCGGCAGGGGTCGGCTACACCTTC CASSLVAAGVGYTF
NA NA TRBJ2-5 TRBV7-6 TGTGCCAGCAGCTTAGGGGGCCGAGAGACCCAGTACTTC CASSLGGRETQYF
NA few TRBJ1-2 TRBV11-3 TGTGCCAGCAGCTCCGGAGGGGGTTTTGACTATGGCTACACCTTC CASSSGGGFDYGYTF
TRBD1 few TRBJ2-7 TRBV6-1 TGTGCCAGCAGTCTCTGGACAGGGATCTACGAGCAGTACTTC CASSLWTGIYEQYF
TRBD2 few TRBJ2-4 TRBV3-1 TGTGCCAGCAGCCAGGGACTAGCTTCGGACATTCAGTACTTC CASSQGLASDIQYF
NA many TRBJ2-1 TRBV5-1 TGCGCCAGCAGCTCTGGTCAGGGGAGCTCCTACAATGAGCAGTTCTTC CASSSGQGSSYNEQFF
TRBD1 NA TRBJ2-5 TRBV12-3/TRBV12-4 TGTGCCAGCAGTTTAGGGACAGGTGGCTCCGGGACCCAGTACTTC CASSLGTGGSGTQYF
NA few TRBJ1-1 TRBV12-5 TGTGCTAGTGGGGCAGGAGGGACTGAAGCTTTCTTT CASGAGGTEAFF
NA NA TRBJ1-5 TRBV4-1 TGCGCCAGCAGCCAAGCTCCGGGTCAGCCCCAGCATTTT CASSQAPGQPQHF